The subject of this entry is one T cell receptor beta chain. The antigen is not known. The CDR3 is 13 amino acids. V was pared by 0 bases and J by 7 bases, with 9 bases between. Germline CDR1 reads WNHNN; CDR2 reads SYGVQD (reference sequence). This entry is derived from a study of CD8+CD57+ T cells in acquired aplastic anemia. The template for TCR beta VDJ and CDR3 sequence profiling was genomic DNA. TCRdb ran MiXCR on the reads and lists one entry per CDR3 protein. The profile shows fewer than 250,000 distinct CDR3 sequences, roughly 50% of them singletons. Broader study findings: In common between the patients and the controls were more than 25 CD8+ CDR3 sequences.

Sequencing involved patients with CD8+CD57+ cell expansion previously shown by flow cytometry. Patients were untreated when blood was sampled. The sequence derives from a human donor with aplastic anemia. Sequencing was performed on sorted CD4+, CD8+, or CD8+CD57+ T cells (not recorded which) from PBMCs. The chain uses TRBV10-1 and TRBJ1-2; D gene ambiguous. The CDR3 bases are TGCGCCAGCAGTGAGTCGGACGGGTTTGGCTACACCTTC. This translates into CASSESDGFGYTF.